Listed below are T cell receptor beta chains from one sample, sequenced in a study of blood T cell repertoires in COVID-19. TCRdb's copy holds only in-frame clones and misses some; the assay was immunoSEQ multiplex PCR. Of some 100,000 clones listed, roughly 79% are singletons. The sample comprised peripheral blood. All receptors come from a human donor in a cohort sampled during active COVID-19. The CDR3 runs from the conserved cysteine through the conserved F or W. The D gene is left open where the match is weak. Rows may omit the clone size; those that give it use once, few, many or a size class.

size	V	length	J	D	CDR3	DNA
once	TRBV9	15	TRBJ2-7	TRBD2	CASSVTSAGGHEQYF	TGTGCCAGCAGCGTCACATCCGCGGGGGGCCACGAGCAGTACTTC
NA	TRBV5-1	16	TRBJ1-3	NA	CASSLGGQEGGNTIYF	TGCGCCAGCAGCTTGGGGGGCCAGGAGGGTGGAAACACCATATATTTT
NA	TRBV2	16	TRBJ1-1	TRBD1	CASSVPKDRASTEAFF	TGTGCCAGCAGTGTTCCCAAGGACAGGGCGTCCACTGAAGCTTTCTTT
NA	TRBV2	13	TRBJ1-4	NA	CASSWTVNEKLFF	TGTGCCAGCAGTTGGACAGTAAATGAAAAACTGTTTTTT
NA	TRBV6-2/TRBV6-3	13	TRBJ2-7	NA	CASSYQDSYEQYF	TGTGCCAGCAGTTACCAGGACAGCTACGAGCAGTACTTC
once	TRBV15	12	TRBJ1-2	NA	CATSSQGGGYTF	TGTGCCACCAGCAGCCAGGGAGGCGGCTACACCTTC
NA	TRBV7-9	16	TRBJ1-2	TRBD1	CASSLQVAGGDYGYTF	TGTGCCAGCAGCTTACAAGTGGCAGGGGGCGACTATGGCTACACCTTC
NA	TRBV3-1/TRBV3-2	13	TRBJ2-1	NA	CASSQDILTEQFF	TGTGCCAGCAGCCAAGATATCCTAACCGAGCAGTTCTTC
NA	TRBV7-9	13	TRBJ1-2	NA	CASEPTQAAGYTF	TGTGCCAGCGAGCCAACCCAAGCGGCCGGCTACACCTTC
NA	TRBV6-9	16	TRBJ2-7	NA	CASSYHRPFASYEQYF	TGTGCCAGCAGCTATCACAGGCCCTTCGCATCCTACGAGCAGTACTTC
NA	TRBV28	12	TRBJ1-5	NA	CASISGNQPQHF	TGTGCCAGCATTTCGGGAAATCAGCCCCAGCATTTT
NA	TRBV9	15	TRBJ1-3	NA	CASSGAPDSGNTIYF	TGTGCCAGCAGCGGGGCCCCGGACTCTGGAAACACCATATATTTT
NA	TRBV15	15	TRBJ2-1	NA	CATSRAYSTDNEQFF	TGTGCCACCAGCAGAGCTTATAGTACCGACAATGAGCAGTTCTTC
many	TRBV7-9	15	TRBJ1-3	NA	CASSLDRDTGNTIYF	TGTGCCAGCAGCTTAGACCGGGACACTGGAAACACCATATATTTT
NA	TRBV11-3	14	TRBJ1-2	NA	CASSTGQTNYGYTF	TGTGCCAGCAGCACCGGACAGACTAACTATGGCTACACCTTC
NA	TRBV19	16	TRBJ2-2	NA	CASSLGSRTNTGELFF	TGTGCCAGTAGCCTCGGGAGTAGAACTAACACCGGGGAGCTGTTTTTT
NA	TRBV7-9	13	TRBJ1-5	NA	CASTEGGNQPQHF	TGTGCCAGCACCGAGGGGGGGAATCAGCCCCAGCATTTT
NA	TRBV10-3	14	TRBJ2-5	NA	CAINEDRIGETQYF	TGTGCCATCAATGAAGACAGAATAGGAGAGACCCAGTACTTC
NA	TRBV27	15	TRBJ2-6	NA	CASSLSSSGANVLTF	TGTGCCAGCAGTCTCTCCAGCTCTGGGGCCAACGTCCTGACTTTC
NA	TRBV2	13	TRBJ2-7	NA	CASSVTGTYEQYF	TGTGCCAGCAGTGTTACAGGAACCTACGAGCAGTACTTC
NA	TRBV6-5	14	TRBJ1-5	TRBD1	CASGPTGVGQPQHF	TGTGCCAGCGGTCCGACAGGGGTCGGGCAGCCCCAGCATTTT
NA	TRBV5-5	15	TRBJ1-1	NA	CASSQQGVLNTEAFF	TGTGCCAGCAGCCAACAAGGGGTATTGAACACTGAAGCTTTCTTT
NA	TRBV30	12	TRBJ1-6	NA	CAWGQYNSPLHF	TGTGCCTGGGGGCAGTATAATTCACCCCTCCACTTT
NA	TRBV6-6	18	TRBJ2-2	TRBD2	CASSPRTFWTSDTGELFF	TGTGCCAGCAGTCCTAGAACCTTTTGGACTAGCGACACCGGGGAGCTGTTTTTT
once	TRBV9	15	TRBJ2-7	TRBD1	CASSPIGQGPYEQYF	TGTGCCAGCAGCCCAATAGGACAGGGACCCTACGAGCAGTACTTC
NA	TRBV30	14	TRBJ2-3	TRBD2	CAWAKRGGSDTQYF	TGTGCCTGGGCCAAGCGGGGGGGGTCGGATACGCAGTATTTT